These 8 T cell receptor beta chains were all obtained from the same sample, sequenced in a study of CD8+CD57+ T cells in acquired aplastic anemia. Genomic DNA acted as the template from which TCR beta VDJ combination and CDR3 sequence profiling were carried out. Each CDR3 protein is one row after TCRdb ran MiXCR on the reads. This sample has 200,000 to 250,000 distinct CDR3 sequences, with approximately 35% found just once. Material for sequencing was sorted CD4+, CD8+, or CD8+CD57+ T cells (not recorded which) from PBMCs. These receptors were taken from a human donor in good health, serving as a control.

This clonotype has more than one count but fewer than ten. This chain connects TRBV27 to TRBJ1-1, with TRBD1 as a possible D gene (5 bases). The CDR3 loop spans 15 amino acids. CDR1 is MNHEY and CDR2 is SMNVEV in the germline V gene (reference sequence). Between the trimmed V and J ends, which lost 6 bases and 6 bases, there was a span of 20 bases. The CDR3 sequence is CASSSQMRGRPEAFF. Written as DNA, the CDR3 is TGTGCCAGCAGCAGCCAGATGAGGGGAAGGCCTGAAGCTTTCTTT.

This clonotype was seen at least ten times. The chain uses TRBV20-1 and TRBJ1-4; no clear D gene. This CDR3 comprises 14 residues. Per germline, CDR1 DFQATT and CDR2 SNEGSKA (reference sequence). The ends were cut back, 0 bases at V and 3 bases at J, with 8 bases in the middle. CDR3: CSARDKKSNEKLFF. CDR3 in DNA: TGCAGTGCTAGAGATAAGAAGTCTAATGAAAAACTGTTTTTT.

The chain recombines TRBV4-1 with TRBJ1-3; D uncertain. The germline V gene encodes CDR1 MGHRA and CDR2 YSYEKL. This CDR3 comprises 14 residues. The V gene lost 4 bases and the J gene lost 1 base, with 8 bases spanning the gap. The CDR3 loop is CASSRVGSGNTIYF. For the CDR3, the DNA is TGCGCCAGCAGCCGAGTAGGGTCTGGAAACACCATATATTTT.

For the CDR3, the DNA is TGTGCCAGCAGTCCCGGGACGGTGAATGAAAAACTGTTTTTT. It is translated as CASSPGTVNEKLFF. The rearrangement links TRBV6-1 to TRBJ1-4; D is possibly TRBD1 (5 bases). Germline CDR1 and CDR2: MNHNS and SASEGT. The CDR3 runs to 14 residues. V dropped 5 bases and J dropped 5 bases, with 12 bases sitting between them.

Regarding this clonotype: A much larger clone differs by one base, so this may be a read error. The chain combines TRBV20-1 with TRBJ2-5; TRBD1 matches at 9 bases. Unmatched junction bases numbered 14, after V lost 5 bases and J lost 7 bases. This CDR3 contains 15 residues. The germline V gene has CDR1 DFQATT and CDR2 SNEGSKA (reference sequence). The CDR3 coding sequence is TGCAGTGCTGACCGGGACAGGGCCCTGGACGGGACCCAGTACTTC. This translates into CSADRDRALDGTQYF.

With regard to this clonotype: This may be a read error, as it is one base from a much larger clone. The chain carries TRBV20-1 and TRBJ1-2; 9 bases agree with TRBD1. CDR1 is DFQATT, CDR2 SNEGSKA, per germline (reference sequence). This CDR3 has 12 residues. In nucleotides, the CDR3 is TGCAGTGCTGGACAGGGGCAGGGAGGCTGCACCTTC. Protein: CSAGQGQGGCTF.

This clonotype was seen at least ten times. The chain has TRBV5-1 and TRBJ1-2; D unclear. The germline V gene encodes CDR1 SGHRS and CDR2 YFSETQ. This CDR3 is 16 amino acids long. V lost 0 bases to trimming and J lost 2 bases, with 14 bases between them. The CDR3: CASSLAVTAANYGYTF. Written as DNA, the CDR3 is TGCGCCAGCAGCTTGGCCGTCACGGCGGCAAACTATGGCTACACCTTC.

This chain connects TRBV20-1 to TRBJ1-5, with D possibly TRBD1 on 5 matching bases. Per germline, CDR1 DFQATT and CDR2 SNEGSKA (reference sequence). Trimming cost V 4 bases and J 5 bases, with 12 bases left between them. This CDR3 is built from 13 residues. CDR3 protein: CSANRAGYQPQHF. The DNA of the CDR3 is TGCAGTGCTAACAGAGCAGGGTATCAGCCCCAGCATTTT.